This TCR beta chain emerged from a study of OX40 agonist ivuxolimab in advanced cancers. Study-level results: Some patients without response likewise showed low normalized clonal expansion.

Clones were read by immunoSEQ multiplex PCR, and TCRdb kept only the in-frame ones, dropping some. The top ten clones hold under 0.35% of a sample with tens of thousands of clones, 75% to 90% of them seen once. As concerns this clone: Antigen: not known.

The J segment lost 1 base and the V segment lost 7 bases, leaving 6 bases of the junction unmatched. The CDR3 length is 15 residues. Looked up from germline, CDR1 is MDHEN and CDR2 is SYDVKM. The chain carries TRBV28 and TRBJ1-5; 8 bases agree with TRBD1. The clonotype comes from an adult with an advanced solid tumor such as melanoma, head and neck, liver or kidney cancer. Sample: CD4+ or CD8+ T cells sorted from blood, taken in a trial of the OX40 agonist ivuxolimab. The CDR3 DNA sequence: TGTGCCAGCACATACAGGGGGTCCAGCAATCAGCCCCAGCATTTT. Translated, it gives CASTYRGSSNQPQHF.